The T cell receptor (beta chain) described here comes from a study of T-cell memory formation after mild COVID-19. Study summary: Most TCR clusters belonged to a single donor. Study-level points and caveats: Some responding clones appeared in pre-infection memory, suggesting cross-reactive memory joined.

In TCRdb, the 5' RACE reads were re-called with MiXCR into one record per CDR3 protein. The sample shows 350,000 to 500,000 distinct CDR3 sequences, around 17% of them seen only once. This clonotype was recorded a few times. Its antigen remains unknown. The germline gives CDR1 ENHRY, CDR2 SYGVKD. This CDR3 region has 14 residues. The chain carries TRBV10-3 and TRBJ2-3, with TRBD1 matching 8 bases. Specimen: PBMCs or a T cell subset sorted from them (not recorded which). The clonotype comes from a young man who had mild COVID-19 (a few samples of this study predate the infection). Cell type and time point are not known. The CDR3 protein is CASNGQGSTDTQYF. In DNA form, the CDR3 reads TGTGCTAGCAACGGACAGGGCAGCACAGATACGCAGTATTTT.